Listed below are T cell receptor beta chains from one sample, sequenced in a study of blood T cell repertoires in COVID-19. The data were produced by immunoSEQ multiplex PCR, yet TCRdb's version contains in-frame clones alone and is incomplete. The sample consists of about 200,000 clones, about 88% of them appearing once. Sequencing used peripheral blood. The receptors were gathered from a middle-aged man with acute or convalescent COVID-19. The conserved cysteine and the conserved F or W are not part of the CDR3 here.

TRBV27 ASSPGEGKREQY
TRBV14 ASSQDWNRDRVSDEQF
TRBV19 ASGSGGASEAF
TRBV3-1/TRBV3-2 ASSQGTGGGSPLH
TRBV24-1 ATSDFGQGFETQY
TRBV5-8 ASSSYSGTGYTEAF
TRBV7-2 ASSPGQGRGNSPLH
TRBV19 ASSMGAGPMNTEAF
TRBV5-5 ASSLGLAGGQDTQY
TRBV5-1 ASSLQGGWERSFEKLF
TRBV30 AWTREGTGVRTEAF
TRBV5-4 ASSLHSNTGELF
TRBV13 ASSQGNIGGYT
TRBV7-3 ASSPFSGRTYNEQF
TRBV19 ASSGTGDPRRTEAF
TRBV6-2/TRBV6-3 ASSLGTDKRY
TRBV11-1 ASSPGGIGVDTIY
TRBV7-3 ASSQQGGGLTDTQY
TRBV6-4 ASSDSGVPHTQY
TRBV5-1 ASSPRQATTNEKLF
TRBV6-5 ASSYAAVGYGYT
TRBV7-2 ASSLGDRHTEAF
TRBV21-1 ASSTAYEQY
TRBV7-3 ASSNGQQETQY
TRBV5-1 ASSSSPASGGFSTDTQY
TRBV6-6 ASSYAGQTYEQY
TRBV4-1 ASSPGTTGSDTQY
TRBV10-2 ATAGTEAF
TRBV7-3 ASSYIRTDYNEQF
TRBV2 ASSGPLPDTQY
TRBV5-1 ASSATGGILETQY
TRBV4-1 ASSLGQPTDTQY
TRBV14 ASSQDTSGLLFYNEQF
TRBV5-1 ASSGAAGRTGELF
TRBV7-9 ASSLNMEQGVTDTQY
TRBV2 ASIHRDTYNEQF
TRBV2 ASSESFGGGSYGYT
TRBV11-2 ASSLARGPYGYT
TRBV28 ASSLDGLAGGVGF
TRBV28 ASSFRQVNNQPQH
TRBV6-5 ASSYDRGSHNEQF